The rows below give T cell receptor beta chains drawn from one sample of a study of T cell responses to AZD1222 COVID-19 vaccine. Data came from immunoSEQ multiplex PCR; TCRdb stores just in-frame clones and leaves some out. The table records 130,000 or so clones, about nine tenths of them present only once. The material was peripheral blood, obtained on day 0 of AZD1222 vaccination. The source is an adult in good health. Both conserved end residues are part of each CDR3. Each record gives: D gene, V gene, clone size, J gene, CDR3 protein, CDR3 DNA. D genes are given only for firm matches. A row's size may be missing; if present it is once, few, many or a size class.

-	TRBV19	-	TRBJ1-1	CASSIFGQLNTEAFF	TGTGCCAGTAGTATTTTCGGGCAGTTAAACACTGAAGCTTTCTTT
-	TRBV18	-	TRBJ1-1	CASSPGQNTEAFF	TGTGCCAGCTCACCAGGGCAGAACACTGAAGCTTTCTTT
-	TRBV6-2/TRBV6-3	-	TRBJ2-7	CASSYSRGASVPYEQYF	TGTGCCAGCAGTTACTCTCGCGGGGCGTCGGTTCCCTACGAGCAGTACTTC
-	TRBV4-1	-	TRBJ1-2	CASSQDRRGVNYGYTF	TGCGCCAGCAGCCAAGATCGTCGGGGAGTCAACTATGGCTACACCTTC
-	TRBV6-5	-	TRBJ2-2	CASSYQDTGELFF	TGTGCCAGCAGTTACCAGGACACCGGGGAGCTGTTTTTT
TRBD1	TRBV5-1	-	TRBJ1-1	CASSGQGRTEAFF	TGCGCCAGCAGTGGACAGGGGAGGACTGAAGCTTTCTTT
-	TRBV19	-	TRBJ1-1	CASSVVLNTEAFF	TGTGCCAGTAGTGTAGTCCTGAACACTGAAGCTTTCTTT
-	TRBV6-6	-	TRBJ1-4	CASSSSGEKLFF	TGTGCCAGCAGTTCGAGCGGTGAAAAACTGTTTTTT
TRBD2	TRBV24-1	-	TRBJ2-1	CATSDPLAGTYNEQFF	TGTGCCACCAGTGATCCCCTAGCGGGTACGTACAATGAGCAGTTCTTC
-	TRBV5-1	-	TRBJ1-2	CASSYSEFGLSYYGYTF	TGCGCCAGCAGCTATTCCGAATTCGGATTAAGCTATTATGGCTACACCTTC
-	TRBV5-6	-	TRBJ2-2	CASSLRVRGTGELFF	TGTGCCAGCAGCCTCCGGGTCAGAGGCACCGGGGAGCTGTTTTTT
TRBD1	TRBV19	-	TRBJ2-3	CASSTYLGDRDTDTQYF	TGTGCCAGTAGTACCTACCTCGGCGACAGGGACACAGATACGCAGTATTTT
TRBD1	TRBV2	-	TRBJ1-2	CASGRGDYGYTF	TGTGCCAGCGGCAGGGGGGACTATGGCTACACCTTC
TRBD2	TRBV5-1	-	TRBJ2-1	CASSSAGGYNEQFF	TGCGCCAGCAGCTCAGCGGGAGGCTACAATGAGCAGTTCTTC
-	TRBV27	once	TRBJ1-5	CASSLSPASYQPQHF	TGTGCCAGCAGTTTATCGCCGGCCAGCTATCAGCCCCAGCATTTT
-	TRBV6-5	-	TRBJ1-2	CATRKQGDYGYTF	TGTGCCACCCGAAAACAGGGAGACTATGGCTACACCTTC
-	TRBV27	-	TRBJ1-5	CASSLSLGNQPQHF	TGTGCCAGCAGTTTAAGTCTAGGCAATCAGCCCCAGCATTTT
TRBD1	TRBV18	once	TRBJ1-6	CASSLDRVNSPLHF	TGTGCCAGCTCCCTGGACAGGGTGAATTCACCCCTCCACTTT
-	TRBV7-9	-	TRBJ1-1	CASSKRDGDEAFF	TGTGCCAGCAGCAAACGGGACGGAGACGAAGCTTTCTTT
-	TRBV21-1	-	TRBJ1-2	CASRTAHSFGYTF	TGTGCCAGCAGGACAGCTCATTCTTTTGGCTACACCTTC
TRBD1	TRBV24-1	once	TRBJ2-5	CATSDPQGEETQYF	TGTGCCACCAGTGATCCTCAGGGGGAAGAGACCCAGTACTTC
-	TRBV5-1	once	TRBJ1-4	CASSIGTGLAKLFF	TGCGCCAGCAGCATTGGAACGGGACTCGCTAAACTGTTTTTT
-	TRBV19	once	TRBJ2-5	CASSIMFGGMETQYF	TGTGCCAGTAGTATAATGTTCGGAGGAATGGAGACCCAGTACTTC
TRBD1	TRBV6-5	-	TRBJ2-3	CASRTGPSTDTQYF	TGTGCCAGCAGGACAGGGCCGAGCACAGATACGCAGTATTTT
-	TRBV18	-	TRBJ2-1	CASSPRTTGSGNEQFF	TGTGCCAGCTCACCACGGACTACCGGGAGTGGCAATGAGCAGTTCTTC
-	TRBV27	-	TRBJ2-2	CASRPQGKSTGELFF	TGTGCCAGCAGACCGCAGGGGAAGAGCACCGGGGAGCTGTTTTTT
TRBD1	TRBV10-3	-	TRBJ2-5	CAILEQGEETQYF	TGTGCCATCCTCGAACAGGGGGAAGAGACCCAGTACTTC
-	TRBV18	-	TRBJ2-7	CASSQYTGSLTYEQYF	TGTGCCAGCTCACAATATACAGGGAGCCTGACCTACGAGCAGTACTTC
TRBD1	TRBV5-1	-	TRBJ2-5	CASSAGQGIGQETQYF	TGCGCCAGCAGCGCAGGACAGGGGATAGGACAAGAGACCCAGTACTTC
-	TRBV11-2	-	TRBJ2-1	CASSHSGGTEQFF	TGTGCCAGCAGCCACAGTGGGGGGACTGAGCAGTTCTTC
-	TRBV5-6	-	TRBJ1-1	CASSLAERIFEAFF	TGTGCCAGCAGCTTGGCCGAAAGAATTTTTGAAGCTTTCTTT
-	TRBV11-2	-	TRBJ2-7	CASSPTTIYEQYF	TGTGCCAGCAGCCCTACTACAATTTACGAGCAGTACTTC
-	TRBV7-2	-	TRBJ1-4	CASSLGGRENEKLFF	TGTGCCAGCAGCTTAGGGGGACGAGAAAATGAAAAACTGTTTTTT
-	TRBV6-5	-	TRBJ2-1	CASKDQTITEQFF	TGTGCCAGCAAGGACCAAACCATAACTGAGCAGTTCTTC
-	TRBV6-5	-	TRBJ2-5	CASSKTGLQETQYF	TGTGCCAGCAGTAAAACAGGGTTACAAGAGACCCAGTACTTC
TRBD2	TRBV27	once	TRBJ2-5	CASSHVAGGAPQTQYF	TGTGCCAGCAGCCATGTAGCGGGCGGGGCTCCCCAGACCCAGTACTTC
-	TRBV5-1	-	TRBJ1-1	CASSLSLNTEAFF	TGCGCCAGCAGCTTGTCGCTGAACACTGAAGCTTTCTTT
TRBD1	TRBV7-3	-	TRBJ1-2	CASSLTPSPGTGTYGYTF	TGTGCCAGCAGCTTAACCCCCTCCCCCGGGACAGGGACCTATGGCTACACCTTC
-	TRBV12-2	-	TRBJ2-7	CASRPTGTKYEQYF	TGTGCAAGTCGCCCCACCGGGACAAAGTACGAGCAGTACTTC
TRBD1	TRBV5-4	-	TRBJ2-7	CASSFDRGFYEQYF	TGTGCCAGCAGCTTCGACAGGGGGTTCTACGAGCAGTACTTC
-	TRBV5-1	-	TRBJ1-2	CASSLGSGAANYGYTF	TGCGCCAGCAGCCTTGGTAGTGGGGCTGCTAACTATGGCTACACCTTC
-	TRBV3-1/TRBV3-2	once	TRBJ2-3	CASSRGIFISTDTQYF	TGTGCCAGCAGCCGAGGAATTTTTATTAGCACAGATACGCAGTATTTT
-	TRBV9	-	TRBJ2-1	CASSVASESSYNEQFF	TGTGCCAGCAGCGTAGCTAGTGAGAGCTCCTACAATGAGCAGTTCTTC
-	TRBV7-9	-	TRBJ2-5	CASSRGGTVMQETQYF	TGTGCCAGCAGCCGCGGAGGGACAGTTATGCAAGAGACCCAGTACTTC
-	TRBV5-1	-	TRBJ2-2	CASSSELGPGELFF	TGCGCCAGCAGCTCGGAATTGGGACCCGGGGAGCTGTTTTTT
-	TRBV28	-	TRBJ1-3	CASSLGLGSGSGNTIYF	TGTGCCAGCAGTTTAGGGCTCGGGAGCGGCTCTGGAAACACCATATATTTT
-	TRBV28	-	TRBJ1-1	CASGTGVEAFF	TGTGCCAGCGGCACGGGGGTTGAAGCTTTCTTT
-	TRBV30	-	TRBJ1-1	CAWSVRGGTEAFF	TGTGCCTGGAGTGTACGAGGGGGCACTGAAGCTTTCTTT
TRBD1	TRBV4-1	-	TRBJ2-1	CASSHPEIGTGGYNEQFF	TGCGCCAGCAGCCACCCCGAAATCGGGACAGGGGGCTACAATGAGCAGTTCTTC
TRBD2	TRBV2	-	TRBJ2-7	CATGLAVYEQYF	TGTGCCACCGGACTAGCGGTCTACGAGCAGTACTTC
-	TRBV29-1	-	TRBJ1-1	CSVAFGPLTEAFF	TGCAGCGTTGCTTTCGGGCCTTTGACTGAAGCTTTCTTT
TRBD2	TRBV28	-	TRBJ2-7	CASRGSAGVTYEQYF	TGTGCCAGCAGGGGATCAGCGGGAGTTACCTACGAGCAGTACTTC
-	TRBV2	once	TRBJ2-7	CASRTGLGSSYEQYF	TGTGCCAGCAGGACCGGGTTGGGGAGCTCCTACGAGCAGTACTTC
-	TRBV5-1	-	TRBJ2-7	CASSLEAGSTYEQYF	TGCGCCAGCAGCTTGGAGGCAGGGAGCACCTACGAGCAGTACTTC
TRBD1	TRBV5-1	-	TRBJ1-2	CASSSTGVDGYTF	TGCGCCAGCAGCTCAACAGGGGTGGATGGCTACACCTTC
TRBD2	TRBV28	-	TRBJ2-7	CASSPLGTSGIYEQYF	TGTGCCAGCAGTCCCCTGGGGACTAGCGGGATCTACGAGCAGTACTTC
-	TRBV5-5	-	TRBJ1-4	CASSLSSGSSEKLFF	TGTGCCAGCAGCTTGTCGTCAGGGTCATCGGAAAAACTGTTTTTT
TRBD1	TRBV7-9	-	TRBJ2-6	CASSFWDRDFSGANVLTF	TGTGCCAGCAGTTTCTGGGACAGAGATTTCTCTGGGGCCAACGTCCTGACTTTC
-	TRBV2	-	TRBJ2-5	CASREVKTQYF	TGTGCCAGCAGGGAGGTTAAGACCCAGTACTTC
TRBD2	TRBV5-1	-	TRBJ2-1	CASSFGLEWSNEQFF	TGCGCCAGCAGCTTCGGACTAGAGTGGTCCAATGAGCAGTTCTTC